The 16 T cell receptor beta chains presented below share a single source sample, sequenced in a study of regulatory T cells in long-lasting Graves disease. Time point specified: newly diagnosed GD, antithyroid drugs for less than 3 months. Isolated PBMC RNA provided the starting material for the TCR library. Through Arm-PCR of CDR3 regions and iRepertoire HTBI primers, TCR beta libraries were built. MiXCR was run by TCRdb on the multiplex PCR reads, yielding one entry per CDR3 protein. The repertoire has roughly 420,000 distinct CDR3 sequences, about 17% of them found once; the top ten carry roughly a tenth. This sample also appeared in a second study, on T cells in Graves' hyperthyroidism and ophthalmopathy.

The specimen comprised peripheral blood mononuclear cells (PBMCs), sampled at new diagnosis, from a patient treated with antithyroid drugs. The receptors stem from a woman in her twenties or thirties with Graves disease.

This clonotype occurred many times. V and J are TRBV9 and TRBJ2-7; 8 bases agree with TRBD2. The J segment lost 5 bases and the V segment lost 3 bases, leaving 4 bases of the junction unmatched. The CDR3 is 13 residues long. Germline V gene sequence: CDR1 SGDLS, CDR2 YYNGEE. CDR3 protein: CASSAGTRNEQYF. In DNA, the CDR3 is TGTGCCAGCAGCGCGGGGACTAGAAACGAGCAGTACTTC.

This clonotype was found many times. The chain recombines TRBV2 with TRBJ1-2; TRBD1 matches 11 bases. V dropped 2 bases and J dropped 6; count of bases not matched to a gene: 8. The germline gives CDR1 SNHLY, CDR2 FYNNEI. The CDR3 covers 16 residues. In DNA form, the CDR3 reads TGTGCCAGCAGTGAATACCGGACAGGGGGCTGGGATGGCTACACCTTC. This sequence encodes CASSEYRTGGWDGYTF.

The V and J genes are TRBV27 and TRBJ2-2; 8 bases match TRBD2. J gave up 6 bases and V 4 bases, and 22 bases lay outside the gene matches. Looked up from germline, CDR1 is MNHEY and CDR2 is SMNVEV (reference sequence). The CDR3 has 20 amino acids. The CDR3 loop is CASSSRGGTSTKSGAGELFF. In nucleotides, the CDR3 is TGTGCCAGCAGTTCCCGGGGGGGGACCAGCACCAAGTCAGGCGCCGGGGAGCTGTTTTTT.

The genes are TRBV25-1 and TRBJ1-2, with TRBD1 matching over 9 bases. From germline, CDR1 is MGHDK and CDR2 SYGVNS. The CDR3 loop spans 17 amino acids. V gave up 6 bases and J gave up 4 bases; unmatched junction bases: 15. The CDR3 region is CASRPDFGQGPSYGYTF. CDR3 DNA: TGTGCCAGCAGGCCCGATTTCGGACAGGGGCCCTCCTATGGCTACACCTTC.

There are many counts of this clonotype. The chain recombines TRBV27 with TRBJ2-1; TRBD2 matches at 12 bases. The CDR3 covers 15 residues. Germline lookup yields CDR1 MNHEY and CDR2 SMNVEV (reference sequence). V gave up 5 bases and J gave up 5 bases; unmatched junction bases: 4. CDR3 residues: CASSLAGGPHNEQFF. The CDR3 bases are TGTGCCAGCAGTCTAGCGGGAGGGCCTCACAATGAGCAGTTCTTC.

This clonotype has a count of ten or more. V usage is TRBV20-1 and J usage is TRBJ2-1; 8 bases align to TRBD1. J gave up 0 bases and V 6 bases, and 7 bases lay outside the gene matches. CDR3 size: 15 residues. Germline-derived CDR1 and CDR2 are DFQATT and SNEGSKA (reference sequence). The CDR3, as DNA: TGCAGTGCAATGGACAGGGCAAGCTCCTACAATGAGCAGTTCTTC. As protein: CSAMDRASSYNEQFF.

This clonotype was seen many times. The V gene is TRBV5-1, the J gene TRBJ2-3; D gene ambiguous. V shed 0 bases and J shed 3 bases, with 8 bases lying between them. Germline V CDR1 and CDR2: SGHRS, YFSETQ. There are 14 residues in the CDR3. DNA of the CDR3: TGCGCCAGCAGCTTGGACCCACAGACAGATACGCAGTATTTT. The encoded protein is CASSLDPQTDTQYF.

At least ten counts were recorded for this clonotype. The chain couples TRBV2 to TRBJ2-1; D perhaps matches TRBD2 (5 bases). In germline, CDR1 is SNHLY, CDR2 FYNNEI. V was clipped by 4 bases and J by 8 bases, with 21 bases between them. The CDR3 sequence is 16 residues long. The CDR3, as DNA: TGTGCCAGCAGTGTGGGTCTGTTAGGAGGATTGGATGAGCAGTTCTTC. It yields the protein CASSVGLLGGLDEQFF.

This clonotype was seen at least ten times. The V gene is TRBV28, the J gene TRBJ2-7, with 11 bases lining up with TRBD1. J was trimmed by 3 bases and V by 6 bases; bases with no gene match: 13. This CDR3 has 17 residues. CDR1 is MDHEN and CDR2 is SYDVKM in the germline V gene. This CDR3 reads CASRSSDRGPRNYEQYF. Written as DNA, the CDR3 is TGTGCCAGCAGGTCCTCGGACAGGGGGCCCCGTAACTACGAGCAGTACTTC.

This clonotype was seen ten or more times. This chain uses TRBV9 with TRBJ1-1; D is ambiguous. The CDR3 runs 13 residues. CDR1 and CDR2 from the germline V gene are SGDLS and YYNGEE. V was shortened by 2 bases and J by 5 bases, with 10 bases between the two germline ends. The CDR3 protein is CASSVFVGTEAFF. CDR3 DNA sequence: TGTGCCAGCAGCGTCTTCGTGGGAACTGAAGCTTTCTTT.

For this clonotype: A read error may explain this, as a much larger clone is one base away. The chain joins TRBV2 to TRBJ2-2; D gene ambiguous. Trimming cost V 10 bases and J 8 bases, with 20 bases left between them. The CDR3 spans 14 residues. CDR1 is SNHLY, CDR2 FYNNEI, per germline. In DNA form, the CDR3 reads TGTGCCATCGCTCGCGTGAGAAAGTGGGGGGAGCTGTTTTTT. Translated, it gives CAIARVRKWGELFF.

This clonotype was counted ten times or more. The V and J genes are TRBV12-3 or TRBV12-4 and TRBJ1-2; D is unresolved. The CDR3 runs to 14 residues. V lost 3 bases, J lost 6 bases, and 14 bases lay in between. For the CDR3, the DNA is TGTGCCAGCAGTTTCCTGGGAGATTTCGATGGCTACACCTTC. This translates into CASSFLGDFDGYTF.

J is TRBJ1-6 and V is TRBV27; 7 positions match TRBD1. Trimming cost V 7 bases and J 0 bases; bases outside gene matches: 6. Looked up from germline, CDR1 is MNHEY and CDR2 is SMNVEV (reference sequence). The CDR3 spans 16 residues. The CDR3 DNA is TGTGCCAGCATGAGGGACAGTAGCTCCTATAATTCACCCCTCCACTTT. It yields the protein CASMRDSSSYNSPLHF.

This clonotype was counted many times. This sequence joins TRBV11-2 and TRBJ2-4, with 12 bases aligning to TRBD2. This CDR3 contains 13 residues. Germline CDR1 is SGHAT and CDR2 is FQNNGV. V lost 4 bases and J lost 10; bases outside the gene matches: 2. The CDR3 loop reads CASSYGTSGIQYF. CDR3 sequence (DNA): TGTGCCAGCAGCTACGGGACTAGCGGGATTCAGTACTTC.

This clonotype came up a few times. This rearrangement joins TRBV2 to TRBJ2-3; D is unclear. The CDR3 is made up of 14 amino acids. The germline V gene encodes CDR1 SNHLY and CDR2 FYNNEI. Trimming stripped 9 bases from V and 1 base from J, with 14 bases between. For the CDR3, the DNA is TGTGCCAGGAGTAAAATGGCCCGCACAGATACGCAGTATTTT. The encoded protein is CARSKMARTDTQYF.

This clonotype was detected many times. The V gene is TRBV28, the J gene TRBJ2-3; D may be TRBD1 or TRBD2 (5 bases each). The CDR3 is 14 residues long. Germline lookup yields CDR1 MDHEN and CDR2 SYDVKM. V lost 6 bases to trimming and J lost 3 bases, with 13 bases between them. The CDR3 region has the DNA TGTGCCAGCAGCTTGGGACGCAAGACAGATACGCAGTATTTT. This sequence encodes CASSLGRKTDTQYF.